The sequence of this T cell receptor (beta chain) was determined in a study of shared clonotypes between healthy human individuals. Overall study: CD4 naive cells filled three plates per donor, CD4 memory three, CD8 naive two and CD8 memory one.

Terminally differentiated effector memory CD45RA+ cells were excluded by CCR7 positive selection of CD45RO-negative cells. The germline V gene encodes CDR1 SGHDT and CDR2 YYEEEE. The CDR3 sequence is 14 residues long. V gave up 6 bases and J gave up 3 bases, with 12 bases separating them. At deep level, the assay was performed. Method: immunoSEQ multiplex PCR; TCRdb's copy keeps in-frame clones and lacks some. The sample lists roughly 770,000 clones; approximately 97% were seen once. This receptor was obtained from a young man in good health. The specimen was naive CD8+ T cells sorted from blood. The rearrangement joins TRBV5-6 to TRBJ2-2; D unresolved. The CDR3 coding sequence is TGTGCCAGCAACCACCGGGTCGACACCGGGGAGCTGTTTTTT. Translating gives CASNHRVDTGELFF.